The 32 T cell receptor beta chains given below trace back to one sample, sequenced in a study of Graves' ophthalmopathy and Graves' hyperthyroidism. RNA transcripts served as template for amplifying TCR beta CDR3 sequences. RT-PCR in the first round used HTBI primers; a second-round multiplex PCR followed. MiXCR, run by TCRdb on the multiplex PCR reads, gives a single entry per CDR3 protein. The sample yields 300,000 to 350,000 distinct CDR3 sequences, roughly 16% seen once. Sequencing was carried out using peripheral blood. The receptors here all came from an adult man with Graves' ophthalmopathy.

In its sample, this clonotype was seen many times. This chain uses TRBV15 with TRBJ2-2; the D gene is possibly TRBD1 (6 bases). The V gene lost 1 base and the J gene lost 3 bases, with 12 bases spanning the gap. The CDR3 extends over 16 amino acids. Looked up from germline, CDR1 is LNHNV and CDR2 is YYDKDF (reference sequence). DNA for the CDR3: TGTGCCACCAGCAGAGGGGGGACACAACACACCGGGGAGCTGTTTTTT. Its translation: CATSRGGTQHTGELFF.

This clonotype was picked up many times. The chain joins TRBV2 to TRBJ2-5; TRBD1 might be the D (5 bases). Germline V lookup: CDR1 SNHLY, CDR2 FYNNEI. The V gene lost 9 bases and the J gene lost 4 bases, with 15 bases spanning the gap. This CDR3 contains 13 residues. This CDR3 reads CARSRQTPETQYF. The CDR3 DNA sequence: TGTGCCAGATCCAGACAGACCCCAGAGACCCAGTACTTC.

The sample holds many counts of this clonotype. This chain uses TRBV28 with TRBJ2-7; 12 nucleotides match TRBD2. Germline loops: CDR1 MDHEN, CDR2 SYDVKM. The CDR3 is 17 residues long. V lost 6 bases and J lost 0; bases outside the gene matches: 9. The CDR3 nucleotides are TGTGCCAGCAGCGAAGGACTAGCGGGACCCCTCTCCTACGAGCAGTACTTC. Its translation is CASSEGLAGPLSYEQYF.

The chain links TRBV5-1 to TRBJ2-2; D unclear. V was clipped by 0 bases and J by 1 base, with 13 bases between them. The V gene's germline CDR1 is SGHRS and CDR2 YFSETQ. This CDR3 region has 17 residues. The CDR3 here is CASSLDALKWNTGELFF. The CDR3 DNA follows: TGCGCCAGCAGCTTGGACGCTCTTAAATGGAACACCGGGGAGCTGTTTTTT.

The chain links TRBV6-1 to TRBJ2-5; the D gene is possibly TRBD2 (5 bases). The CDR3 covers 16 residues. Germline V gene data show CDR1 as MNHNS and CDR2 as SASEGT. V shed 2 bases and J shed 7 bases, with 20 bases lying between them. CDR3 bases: TGTGCCAGCAGTGAAAGGGAGAGGCTAGCCCGAGCGACCCAGTACTTC. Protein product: CASSERERLARATQYF.

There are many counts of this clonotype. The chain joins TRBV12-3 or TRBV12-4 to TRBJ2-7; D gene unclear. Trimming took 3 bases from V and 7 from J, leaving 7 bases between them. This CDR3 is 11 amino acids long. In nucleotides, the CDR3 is TGTGCCAGCAGTTTCCGTGAGGAGCAGTACTTC. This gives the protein CASSFREEQYF.

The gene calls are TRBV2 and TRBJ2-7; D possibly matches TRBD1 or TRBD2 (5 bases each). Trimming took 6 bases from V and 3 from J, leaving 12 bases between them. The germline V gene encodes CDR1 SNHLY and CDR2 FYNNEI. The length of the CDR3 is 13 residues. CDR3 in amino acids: CASSKGRDYEQYF. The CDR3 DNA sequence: TGTGCCAGCAGCAAGGGACGGGACTACGAGCAGTACTTC.

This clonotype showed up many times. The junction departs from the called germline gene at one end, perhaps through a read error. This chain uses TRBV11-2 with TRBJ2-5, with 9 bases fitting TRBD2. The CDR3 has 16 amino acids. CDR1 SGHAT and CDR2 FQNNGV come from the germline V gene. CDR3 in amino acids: CAGSPRTSAAQETQYF. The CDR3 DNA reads TGTGCCGGCAGCCCTAGGACTAGCGCCGCCCAAGAGACCCAGTACTTC.

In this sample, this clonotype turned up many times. The CDR3: CASSLASRGKRETQYF. CDR3 in DNA: TGCGCCAGCAGCTTGGCCTCCAGGGGGAAGAGAGAGACCCAGTACTTC. The gene calls are TRBV5-1 and TRBJ2-5; 7 bases map to TRBD1. Germline values: CDR1 SGHRS, CDR2 YFSETQ. V dropped 0 bases and J dropped 4; count of bases not matched to a gene: 9. The CDR3 contains 16 residues.

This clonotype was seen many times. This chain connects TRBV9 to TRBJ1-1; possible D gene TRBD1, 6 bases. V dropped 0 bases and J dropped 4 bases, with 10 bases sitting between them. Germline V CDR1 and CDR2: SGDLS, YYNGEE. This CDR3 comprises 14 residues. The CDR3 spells CASSVGWGRTEAFF. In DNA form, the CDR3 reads TGTGCCAGCAGCGTAGGATGGGGGCGCACTGAAGCTTTCTTT.

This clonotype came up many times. The CDR3 loop is CASTVKEGESTDTQYF. CDR3 coding DNA: TGTGCCAGCACCGTGAAAGAGGGGGAGTCCACAGATACGCAGTATTTT. This sequence joins TRBV2 and TRBJ2-3; possibly TRBD1 for D (6 bases). Germline values: CDR1 SNHLY, CDR2 FYNNEI. Trimming stripped 7 bases from V and 2 bases from J, with 19 bases between. This CDR3 spans 16 amino acids.

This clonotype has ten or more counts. The CDR3 here is CASTAANSNQPQHF. The CDR3 DNA reads TGTGCCAGCACCGCGGCAAATAGCAATCAGCCCCAGCATTTT. The chain joins TRBV12-3 or TRBV12-4 to TRBJ1-5; no reliable D call. This CDR3 contains 14 residues. Trimming stripped 7 bases from V and 0 bases from J, with 10 bases between.

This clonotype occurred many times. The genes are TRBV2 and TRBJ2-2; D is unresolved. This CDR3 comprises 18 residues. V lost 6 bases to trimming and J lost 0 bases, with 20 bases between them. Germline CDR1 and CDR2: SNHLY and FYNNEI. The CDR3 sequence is CASSPDRLRNTNTGELFF. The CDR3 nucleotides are TGTGCCAGCAGCCCCGATCGGTTGAGGAACACGAACACCGGGGAGCTGTTTTTT.

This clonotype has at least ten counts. CDR3 sequence (DNA): TGTGCCAGCAGTTACTACGGGGGGGCAGACACTGAAGCTTTCTTT. This sequence encodes CASSYYGGADTEAFF. J is TRBJ1-1 and V is TRBV6-5; maybe TRBD1 (6 bases). The germline gives CDR1 MNHEY, CDR2 SVGAGI. CDR3 size: 15 residues. Trimming removed 1 base from V and 3 bases from J, with 12 bases in between.

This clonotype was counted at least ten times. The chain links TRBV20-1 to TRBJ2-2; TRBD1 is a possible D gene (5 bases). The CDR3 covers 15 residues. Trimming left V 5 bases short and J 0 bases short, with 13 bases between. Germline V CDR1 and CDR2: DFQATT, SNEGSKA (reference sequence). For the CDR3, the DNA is TGCAGTGCTGTTGTGGCAGGGACGAACACCGGGGAGCTGTTTTTT. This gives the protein CSAVVAGTNTGELFF.

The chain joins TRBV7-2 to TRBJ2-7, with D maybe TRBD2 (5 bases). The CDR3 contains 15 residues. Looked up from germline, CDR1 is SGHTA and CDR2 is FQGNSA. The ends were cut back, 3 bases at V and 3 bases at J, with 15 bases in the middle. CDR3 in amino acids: CASSFKSGSDYEQYF. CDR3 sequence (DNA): TGTGCCAGCAGCTTTAAGAGCGGCAGTGACTACGAGCAGTACTTC.

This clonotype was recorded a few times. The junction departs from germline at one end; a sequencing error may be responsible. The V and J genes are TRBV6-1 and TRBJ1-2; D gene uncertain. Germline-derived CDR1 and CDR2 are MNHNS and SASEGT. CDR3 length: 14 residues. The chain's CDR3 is CASSEAQSNYGYIF. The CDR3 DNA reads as TGTGCCAGCAGTGAAGCCCAGAGTAACTATGGCTACATCTTC.

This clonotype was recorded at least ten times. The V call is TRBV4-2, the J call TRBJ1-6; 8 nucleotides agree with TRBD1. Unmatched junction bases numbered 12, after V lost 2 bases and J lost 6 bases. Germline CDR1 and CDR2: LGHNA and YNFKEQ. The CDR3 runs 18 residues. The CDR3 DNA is TGTGCCAGCAGCCAATTTCCCAGGGGGCCCCATTTTAATTCACCCCTCCACTTT. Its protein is CASSQFPRGPHFNSPLHF.

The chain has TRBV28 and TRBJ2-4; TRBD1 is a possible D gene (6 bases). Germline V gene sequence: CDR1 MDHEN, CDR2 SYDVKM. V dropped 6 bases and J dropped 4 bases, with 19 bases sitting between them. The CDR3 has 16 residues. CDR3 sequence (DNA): TGTGCCAGCAGCCCTGGACAGAGAAGGGGTAAAAACATTCAGTACTTC. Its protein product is CASSPGQRRGKNIQYF.

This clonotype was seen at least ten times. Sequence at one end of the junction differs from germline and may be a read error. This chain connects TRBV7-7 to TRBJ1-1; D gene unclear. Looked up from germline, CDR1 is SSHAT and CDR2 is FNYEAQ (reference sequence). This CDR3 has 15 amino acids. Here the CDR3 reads CASSPGLFRPTEAFF. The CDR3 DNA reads TGTGCTAGCAGCCCGGGCCTCTTTCGGCCCACTGAAGCTTTCTTT.

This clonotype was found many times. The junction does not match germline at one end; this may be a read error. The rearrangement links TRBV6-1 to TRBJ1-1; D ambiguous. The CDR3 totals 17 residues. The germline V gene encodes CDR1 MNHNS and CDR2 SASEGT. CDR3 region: CASSDALVFTLNAEAFF. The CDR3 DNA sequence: TGTGCCAGCAGTGATGCCCTCGTCTTCACTCTGAACGCTGAAGCTTTCTTT.

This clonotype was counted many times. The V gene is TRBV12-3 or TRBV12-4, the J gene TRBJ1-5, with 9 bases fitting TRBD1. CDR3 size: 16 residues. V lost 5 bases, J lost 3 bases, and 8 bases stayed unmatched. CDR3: CASSPTGGIYNQPQHF. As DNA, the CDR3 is TGTGCCAGCAGTCCGACAGGGGGAATTTACAATCAGCCCCAGCATTTT.

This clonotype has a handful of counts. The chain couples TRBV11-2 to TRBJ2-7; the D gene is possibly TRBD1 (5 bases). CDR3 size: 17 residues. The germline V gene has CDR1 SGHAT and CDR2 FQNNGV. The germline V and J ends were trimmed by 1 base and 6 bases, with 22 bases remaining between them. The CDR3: CASSLGGRLRPTAEQYF. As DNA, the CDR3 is TGTGCCAGCAGCTTAGGGGGCAGATTAAGGCCAACGGCCGAGCAGTACTTC.

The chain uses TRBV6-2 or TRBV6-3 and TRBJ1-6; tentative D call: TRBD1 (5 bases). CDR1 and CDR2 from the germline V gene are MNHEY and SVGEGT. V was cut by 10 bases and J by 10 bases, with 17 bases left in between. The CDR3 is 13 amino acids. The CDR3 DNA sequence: TGTGCCACCTTGGACATCTTGGGGTCACCCCTCCACTTT. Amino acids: CATLDILGSPLHF.

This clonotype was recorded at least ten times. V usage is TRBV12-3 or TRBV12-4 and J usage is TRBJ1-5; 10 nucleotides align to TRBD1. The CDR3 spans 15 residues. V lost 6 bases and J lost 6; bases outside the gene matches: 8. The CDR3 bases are TGTGCCAGCAGCCCCGGGACAGGGGTTTTTCAGCCCCAGCATTTT. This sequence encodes CASSPGTGVFQPQHF.

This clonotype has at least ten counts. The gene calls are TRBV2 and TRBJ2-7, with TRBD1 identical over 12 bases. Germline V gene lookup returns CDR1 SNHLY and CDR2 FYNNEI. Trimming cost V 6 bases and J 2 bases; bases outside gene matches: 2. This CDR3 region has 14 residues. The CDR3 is CASRGTGGAYEQYF. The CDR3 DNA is TGTGCCAGCAGGGGGACAGGGGGCGCCTACGAGCAGTACTTC. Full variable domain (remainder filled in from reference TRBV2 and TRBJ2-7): EPEVTQTPSHQVTQMGQEVILRCVPISNHLYFYWYRQILGQKVEFLVSFYNNEISEKSEIFDDQFSVERPDGSNFTLKIRSTKLEDSAMYFCASRGTGGAYEQYFGPGTRLTVT.

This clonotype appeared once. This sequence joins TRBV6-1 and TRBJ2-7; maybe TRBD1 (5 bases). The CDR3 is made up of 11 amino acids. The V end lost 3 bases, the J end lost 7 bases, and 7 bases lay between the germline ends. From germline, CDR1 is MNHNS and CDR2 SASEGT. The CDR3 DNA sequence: TGTGCCAGCAGTGACAGGGCGGAGCAGTACTTC. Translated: CASSDRAEQYF.

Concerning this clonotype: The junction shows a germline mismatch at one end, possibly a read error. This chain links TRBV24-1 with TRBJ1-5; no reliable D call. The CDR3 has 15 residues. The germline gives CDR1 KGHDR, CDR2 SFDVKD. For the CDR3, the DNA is TGTGCCACCAGTGATGGACCGTATAGCAATCAGCCCCAGCCTTTT. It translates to CATSDGPYSNQPQPF.

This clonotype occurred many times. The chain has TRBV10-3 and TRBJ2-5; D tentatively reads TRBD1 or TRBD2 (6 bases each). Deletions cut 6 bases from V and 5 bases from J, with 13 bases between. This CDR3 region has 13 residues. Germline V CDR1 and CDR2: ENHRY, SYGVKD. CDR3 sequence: CAISREGGETQYF. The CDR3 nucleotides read TGTGCCATCAGCAGAGAGGGGGGTGAGACCCAGTACTTC.

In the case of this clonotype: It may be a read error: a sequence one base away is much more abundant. As DNA, the CDR3 is TGCAGCGTCAGGGACATTTCCCTCGAGCAGTACTTC. Translating gives CSVRDISLEQYF. The V call is TRBV29-1, the J call TRBJ2-7, with D possibly TRBD1 on 6 matching bases. V was pared by 6 bases and J by 6 bases, with 15 bases between. Germline CDR1 and CDR2: SQVTM and ANQGSEA. The CDR3 runs 12 residues.

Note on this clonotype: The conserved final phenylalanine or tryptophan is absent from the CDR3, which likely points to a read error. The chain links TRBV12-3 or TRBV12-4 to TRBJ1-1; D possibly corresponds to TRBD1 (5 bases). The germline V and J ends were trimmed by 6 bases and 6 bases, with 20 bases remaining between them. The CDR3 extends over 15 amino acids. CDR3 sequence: CASRPLRDGAAEAFS. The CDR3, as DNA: TGTGCCAGCAGGCCCCTCCGGGACGGAGCGGCTGAAGCTTTCTCT.

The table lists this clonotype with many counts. Here the CDR3 reads CASSNQGPHSGANVLTF. The CDR3 DNA follows: TGTGCCAGTAGTAACCAGGGCCCCCACTCTGGGGCCAACGTCCTGACTTTC. The J gene is TRBJ2-6, the V gene TRBV19, with a possible D match to TRBD1 (5 bases). This CDR3 spans 17 amino acids. Germline CDR1 and CDR2: LNHDA and SQIVND (reference sequence). Trimming removed 4 bases from V and 0 bases from J, with 13 bases in between.